The clone carrying this T cell receptor beta chain has a handful of counts. The CDR3 has 14 residues. V trimming: 6 bases; J trimming: 0 bases; junction bases outside the gene matches: 4. CDR1 LGHDT and CDR2 YNNKEL come from the germline V gene (reference sequence). This sample was taken from a study of blood T cell repertoires in COVID-19. Turning to the study itself: Researchers got acute and convalescent COVID-19 samples from the United States, Italy and Spain. Sample material is recorded as cDNA or gDNA derived from T cells, B-cell-depleted T cells, or PBMCs.

The Seattle patients, enrolled during active infection, were followed longitudinally. Measured with immunoSEQ multiplex PCR; TCRdb has only the in-frame clones, and not every one. The sample holds about 150,000 clones; around 82% are singletons and the top ten take 0.63%. This receptor was identified in a man aged 60 to 69 with COVID-19, enrolled during active disease. The rearrangement uses TRBV3-1 (or the pseudogene TRBV3-2) and TRBJ1-1; 7 bases fit TRBD1. Sequenced material: peripheral blood. CDR3 protein: CASRTDRLNTEAFF. CDR3 nucleotide sequence: TGTGCCAGCAGGACGGACAGGCTGAACACTGAAGCTTTCTTT.